Each of the 31 T cell receptor beta chains below was sequenced from the same sample in a study of T cells after yellow fever vaccination. TCRdb independently ran MiXCR on the 5' RACE reads; one entry per CDR3 protein. The table includes about 160,000 distinct CDR3 sequences, 6% to 7.5% detected once. The sequences come from CD4+ T cells sorted from PBMCs, collected about 5 days after the first yellow fever vaccination. The source is a man between 18 and 29 years old who received the YFV17D yellow fever vaccine.

This clonotype has at least ten counts. The chain joins TRBV25-1 to TRBJ1-1; no firm D call. CDR3 length: 15 residues. The V gene's germline CDR1 is MGHDK and CDR2 SYGVNS. V lost 3 bases and J lost 5, with 16 bases in between. This CDR3 reads CASSDRISLGTEAFF. The DNA of the CDR3 is TGTGCCAGCAGTGACCGGATTTCCTTAGGGACTGAAGCTTTCTTT.

This clonotype was observed at least ten times. The rearrangement uses TRBV27 and TRBJ2-4, with no clear D. The CDR3 consists of 13 residues. The ends were cut back, 6 bases at V and 4 bases at J, with 10 bases in the middle. Germline V gene data show CDR1 as MNHEY and CDR2 as SMNVEV (reference sequence). The CDR3 nucleotides read TGTGCCAGCAGCGGACCTTTAAAAAACATTCAGTACTTC. This sequence encodes CASSGPLKNIQYF.

The chain recombines TRBV13 with TRBJ2-5; the match to TRBD1 covers 8 bases. The CDR3 runs 16 residues. J was trimmed by 5 bases and V by 5 bases; bases with no gene match: 13. Per the germline V gene, CDR1 is PRHDT and CDR2 is FYEKMQ (reference sequence). This CDR3 is CASSPDPGRGLETQYF. CDR3 nucleotide sequence: TGTGCCAGCAGCCCTGACCCTGGCAGGGGGCTTGAGACCCAGTACTTC.

This clonotype was observed many times. The CDR3 nucleotides are TGTGCCAGCAGTTCCGAGGGCTATGGCTACACCTTC. Translating gives CASSSEGYGYTF. This chain joins TRBV12-3 or TRBV12-4 and TRBJ1-2; no firm D call. CDR3 length: 12 residues. V lost 4 bases and J 4 bases, leaving 7 bases between the germline ends.

This clonotype was observed a handful of times. The chain uses TRBV18 and TRBJ2-3, with a possible D match to TRBD2 (5 bases). Trimming left V 2 bases short and J 2 bases short, with 11 bases between. This CDR3 is built from 15 residues. Germline V gene data show CDR1 as KGHSH and CDR2 as LQKENI. CDR3 in amino acids: CASSPLSGTTDTQYF. The CDR3, as DNA: TGTGCCAGCTCACCATTAAGCGGAACCACAGATACGCAGTATTTT.

This clonotype showed up many times. This chain's CDR3 is CASSFNRGDIQYF. The DNA of the CDR3 is TGTGCCAGCAGCTTCAACAGGGGAGACATTCAGTACTTC. The V and J genes are TRBV7-2 and TRBJ2-4; TRBD1 matches at 7 bases. In germline, CDR1 is SGHTA, CDR2 FQGNSA. After removal of 3 bases from V and 8 bases from J, the junction contained 4 bases not matched to a gene. The CDR3 extends over 13 amino acids.

This clonotype occurred many times. The rearrangement uses TRBV5-1 and TRBJ2-1, with 11 bases aligning to TRBD1. The J segment lost 2 bases and the V segment lost 4 bases, leaving 2 bases of the junction unmatched. The CDR3 extends over 15 amino acids. Germline lookup yields CDR1 SGHRS and CDR2 YFSETQ. CDR3 coding DNA: TGCGCCAGCAGCGGGACAGGGGGGACCTACAATGAGCAGTTCTTC. Protein product: CASSGTGGTYNEQFF.

The rearrangement joins TRBV7-2 to TRBJ2-6; 7 nucleotides match TRBD1. CDR1 is SGHTA and CDR2 is FQGNSA in the germline V gene. This CDR3 has 18 residues. Trimming at V came to 4 bases and at J to 1 base, leaving 10 bases not matched to a gene. In DNA form, the CDR3 reads TGTGCCAGCAGCTCCCCGACAGGGAAGTTTTCTGGGGCCAACGTCCTGACTTTC. It codes for CASSSPTGKFSGANVLTF.

The gene calls are TRBV4-1 and TRBJ2-2, with D perhaps TRBD2 (5 bases). The length of the CDR3 is 18 residues. V was cut by 0 bases and J by 2 bases, with 16 bases left in between. Germline lookup yields CDR1 MGHRA and CDR2 YSYEKL. DNA of the CDR3: TGCGCCAGCAGCCAAGACCACCGTTCGACGGGAAACACCGGGGAGCTGTTTTTT. Protein product: CASSQDHRSTGNTGELFF.

This clonotype was observed a handful of times. The chain links TRBV5-1 to TRBJ1-1; tentative D call: TRBD1 (5 bases). Trimming stripped 2 bases from V and 4 bases from J, with 15 bases between. Per germline, CDR1 SGHRS and CDR2 YFSETQ. The CDR3 sequence is 15 residues long. The CDR3 protein is CASSFQGEGSTEAFF. CDR3 coding DNA: TGCGCCAGCAGCTTCCAGGGTGAGGGATCCACTGAAGCTTTCTTT. Filled out from reference TRBV5-1 and TRBJ1-1, the complete variable domain reads KAGVTQTPRYLIKTRGQQVTLSCSPISGHRSVSWYQQTPGQGLQFLFEYFSETQRNKGNFPGRFSGRQFSNSRSEMNVSTLELGDSALYLCASSFQGEGSTEAFFGQGTRLTVV.

This clonotype was observed a few times. The chain recombines TRBV20-1 with TRBJ2-7; D call uncertain. In germline, CDR1 is DFQATT, CDR2 SNEGSKA (reference sequence). Trimming left V 5 bases short and J 5 bases short, with 10 bases between. This CDR3 is built from 11 residues. The CDR3, as DNA: TGCAGTGCTCTAGGCCGACACGAGCAGTACTTC. Protein product: CSALGRHEQYF.

This clonotype was picked up a small number of times. The CDR3 protein is CASSYSGGLNEQYF. CDR3 nucleotide sequence: TGTGCCAGCAGTTACTCTGGGGGCCTAAACGAGCAGTACTTC. The chain employs TRBV6-6 and TRBJ2-7; D possibly corresponds to TRBD1 (6 bases). In germline, CDR1 is MNHNY, CDR2 SVGAGI (reference sequence). The CDR3 has 14 residues. V lost 0 bases to trimming and J lost 5 bases, with 11 bases between them.

Worth noting for this clonotype: It may be a read error: a sequence one base away is much more abundant. The V gene is TRBV4-1, the J gene TRBJ2-5, with a possible D match to TRBD2 (5 bases). Germline CDR1 and CDR2: MGHRA and YSYEKL. CDR3 length: 15 residues. CDR3 protein: CDSSLGRTGQETQYF. The DNA of the CDR3 is TGCGACAGCAGCCTCGGCCGGACGGGGCAAGAGACCCAGTACTTC.

This clonotype has ten or more counts. The J gene is TRBJ2-5, the V gene TRBV5-1; D not resolved. CDR1 is SGHRS and CDR2 is YFSETQ in the germline V gene. V shed 3 bases and J shed 0 bases, with 3 bases lying between them. The CDR3 runs 12 residues. CDR3 coding DNA: TGCGCCAGCAGCTCCAACCAAGAGACCCAGTACTTC. This translates into CASSSNQETQYF.

V and J are TRBV4-1 and TRBJ1-6; D might be TRBD1 (5 bases). Trimming shortened V by 3 bases and J by 9 bases, and 21 bases separated the two germline ends. The CDR3 consists of 17 residues. Germline CDR1 and CDR2: MGHRA and YSYEKL. The CDR3 DNA reads TGCGCCAGCAGCCAGATGGGACGGGGGGAATTGGGTTCACCCCTCCACTTT. Translating it yields CASSQMGRGELGSPLHF.

This clonotype was detected many times. The genes are TRBV6-2 or TRBV6-3 and TRBJ1-1; D not certain. Germline CDR1 is MNHEY and CDR2 is SVGEGT. Trimming left V 5 bases short and J 8 bases short, with 15 bases between. CDR3 length: 13 amino acids. In nucleotides, the CDR3 is TGTGCCAGCAGTGACCCCGACAAGGAGGAAGCTTTCTTT. This sequence encodes CASSDPDKEEAFF.

The chain uses TRBV10-3 and TRBJ1-6; D unresolved. This CDR3 has 10 residues. V was cut by 9 bases and J by 7 bases, with 4 bases left in between. The germline V gene has CDR1 ENHRY and CDR2 SYGVKD. Here the CDR3 reads CAIGNSPLHF. DNA for the CDR3: TGTGCCATAGGGAATTCACCCCTCCACTTT.

With respect to this clonotype: It may be a read error: a sequence one base away is much more abundant. The chain recombines TRBV7-9 with TRBJ1-2, with no clear D. Germline CDR1 SEHNR, CDR2 FQNEAQ (reference sequence). The CDR3 covers 13 residues. The ends were cut back, 5 bases at V and 7 bases at J, with 14 bases in the middle. In nucleotides, the CDR3 is TGTGCCAGCAGCCAGGACTTTGTTAGTGGCTACACCTTC. This codes for CASSQDFVSGYTF.

This clonotype was counted at least ten times. The chain links TRBV7-2 to TRBJ1-4; D is uncertain. CDR3 size: 14 residues. Germline CDR1 reads SGHTA; CDR2 reads FQGNSA. The V end lost 5 bases, the J end lost 4 bases, and 11 bases lay between the germline ends. CDR3 nucleotide sequence: TGTGCCAGCAGCGACAAGGGTGTTAATGAAAAACTGTTTTTT. Protein sequence: CASSDKGVNEKLFF.

This clonotype was detected ten times or more. The chain links TRBV9 to TRBJ2-7, with TRBD1 as a possible D gene (6 bases). Trimming took off 7 bases at V and 3 bases at J, with 20 bases between the two ends. Per germline, CDR1 SGDLS and CDR2 YYNGEE. The CDR3 is 15 residues long. The CDR3 here is CASARETQGVYEQYF. CDR3 sequence (DNA): TGTGCCAGCGCAAGAGAGACACAGGGAGTCTACGAGCAGTACTTC.

This clonotype has a count of ten or more. The rearrangement joins TRBV24-1 to TRBJ2-3; D remains unclear. This CDR3 comprises 14 residues. Between the trimmed V and J ends, which lost 7 bases and 2 bases, there was a span of 12 bases. Per germline, CDR1 KGHDR and CDR2 SFDVKD. CDR3 sequence (DNA): TGTGCCACCAGCGTCGGATCTTTCACAGATACGCAGTATTTT. It translates to CATSVGSFTDTQYF.

The gene calls are TRBV28 and TRBJ2-3, with D unclear. Trimming stripped 6 bases from V and 9 bases from J, with 7 bases between. Germline CDR1 MDHEN, CDR2 SYDVKM. This CDR3 region has 10 residues. The CDR3 protein is CASSSGTQYF. The CDR3 region has the DNA TGTGCCAGCAGCAGTGGAACGCAGTATTTT.

This clonotype was counted a few times. The chain carries TRBV5-1 and TRBJ2-5; D is perhaps TRBD1 (5 bases). This CDR3 region has 15 residues. With 0 bases removed from V and 0 bases from J, the gap between germline ends came to 9 bases. Germline V CDR1 and CDR2: SGHRS, YFSETQ. CDR3 sequence (DNA): TGCGCCAGCAGCTTGGCCCCAGGGTACCAAGAGACCCAGTACTTC. It yields the protein CASSLAPGYQETQYF.

This clonotype turned up a few times. The V and J genes are TRBV10-1 and TRBJ2-7; 9 nucleotides align to TRBD1. This CDR3 contains 13 residues. Germline CDR1 reads WNHNN; CDR2 reads SYGVQD (reference sequence). J gave up 6 bases and V 10 bases, and 10 bases lay outside the gene matches. Here the CDR3 reads CANRDRDATEQYV. The CDR3 DNA reads as TGCGCCAACCGGGACAGGGATGCTACCGAGCAGTACGTC.

This clonotype was observed at least ten times. The chain links TRBV9 to TRBJ2-5; TRBD1 is a possible D gene (6 bases). CDR1 SGDLS and CDR2 YYNGEE come from the germline V gene. The ends were cut back, 2 bases at V and 5 bases at J, with 10 bases in the middle. The CDR3 has 13 amino acids. The CDR3 sequence is CASSVQGMETQYF. DNA of the CDR3: TGTGCCAGCAGCGTCCAGGGGATGGAGACCCAGTACTTC.

This clonotype has just a few counts. The chain is built from TRBV20-1 and TRBJ2-1; D gene unclear. The CDR3 sequence is 13 residues long. The germline gives CDR1 DFQATT, CDR2 SNEGSKA (reference sequence). Trimming stripped 1 base from V and 8 bases from J, with 12 bases between. The chain's CDR3 is CSARGRLKDEQFF. The CDR3 DNA reads as TGCAGTGCTAGAGGTCGGCTAAAGGATGAGCAGTTCTTC.

This clonotype occurred many times. The chain links TRBV9 to TRBJ2-1, with D possibly being TRBD2 (5 bases). The CDR3 runs 15 residues. V was trimmed by 2 bases and J by 7 bases, leaving 16 bases between them. Germline V gives CDR1 SGDLS, CDR2 YYNGEE. CDR3 sequence: CASSVGLRNGNEQFF. CDR3 nucleotides: TGTGCCAGCAGCGTCGGACTGAGAAACGGAAATGAGCAGTTCTTC.

This clonotype was seen many times. The V gene is TRBV4-1, the J gene TRBJ2-1; D gene ambiguous. Trimming cost V 3 bases and J 2 bases, with 11 bases left between them. The germline CDR1 and CDR2 sequences are MGHRA and YSYEKL. The CDR3 consists of 15 residues. CDR3 region: CASSQSSYTYNEQFF. CDR3 nucleotides: TGCGCCAGCAGCCAGAGTTCTTATACCTACAATGAGCAGTTCTTC.

About this clonotype itself: The junction departs from germline at one end; a sequencing error may be responsible. This sequence joins TRBV12-3 or TRBV12-4 and TRBJ2-7; 8 bases align to TRBD1. The CDR3 is 13 amino acids. CDR3 coding DNA: TGTGCCAGCAGTGAAAGGGACAGGTACGAGAAGTACTTC. Amino acid sequence: CASSERDRYEKYF.

This clonotype was observed at least ten times. The rearrangement uses TRBV2 and TRBJ2-7, with TRBD1 matching 7 bases. The CDR3 totals 14 residues. CDR1 and CDR2 from the germline V gene are SNHLY and FYNNEI. The J segment lost 4 bases and the V segment lost 5 bases, leaving 8 bases of the junction unmatched. In nucleotides, the CDR3 is TGTGCCAGCAGTCTAACAGGGGTCCCTTACGAGCAGTACGTC. Translated: CASSLTGVPYEQYV.

In regard to this clonotype: The junction and the germline gene differ at one end; a read error may be behind it. V is TRBV5-6 and J is TRBJ1-5; D unresolved. There are 16 residues in the CDR3. Germline V gives CDR1 SGHDT, CDR2 YYEEEE. CDR3 coding DNA: TGTGCCAGCAGCTTGCTCGGGGAAAGCGGCAATCATCCCCAGCATTTT. This codes for CASSLLGESGNHPQHF.